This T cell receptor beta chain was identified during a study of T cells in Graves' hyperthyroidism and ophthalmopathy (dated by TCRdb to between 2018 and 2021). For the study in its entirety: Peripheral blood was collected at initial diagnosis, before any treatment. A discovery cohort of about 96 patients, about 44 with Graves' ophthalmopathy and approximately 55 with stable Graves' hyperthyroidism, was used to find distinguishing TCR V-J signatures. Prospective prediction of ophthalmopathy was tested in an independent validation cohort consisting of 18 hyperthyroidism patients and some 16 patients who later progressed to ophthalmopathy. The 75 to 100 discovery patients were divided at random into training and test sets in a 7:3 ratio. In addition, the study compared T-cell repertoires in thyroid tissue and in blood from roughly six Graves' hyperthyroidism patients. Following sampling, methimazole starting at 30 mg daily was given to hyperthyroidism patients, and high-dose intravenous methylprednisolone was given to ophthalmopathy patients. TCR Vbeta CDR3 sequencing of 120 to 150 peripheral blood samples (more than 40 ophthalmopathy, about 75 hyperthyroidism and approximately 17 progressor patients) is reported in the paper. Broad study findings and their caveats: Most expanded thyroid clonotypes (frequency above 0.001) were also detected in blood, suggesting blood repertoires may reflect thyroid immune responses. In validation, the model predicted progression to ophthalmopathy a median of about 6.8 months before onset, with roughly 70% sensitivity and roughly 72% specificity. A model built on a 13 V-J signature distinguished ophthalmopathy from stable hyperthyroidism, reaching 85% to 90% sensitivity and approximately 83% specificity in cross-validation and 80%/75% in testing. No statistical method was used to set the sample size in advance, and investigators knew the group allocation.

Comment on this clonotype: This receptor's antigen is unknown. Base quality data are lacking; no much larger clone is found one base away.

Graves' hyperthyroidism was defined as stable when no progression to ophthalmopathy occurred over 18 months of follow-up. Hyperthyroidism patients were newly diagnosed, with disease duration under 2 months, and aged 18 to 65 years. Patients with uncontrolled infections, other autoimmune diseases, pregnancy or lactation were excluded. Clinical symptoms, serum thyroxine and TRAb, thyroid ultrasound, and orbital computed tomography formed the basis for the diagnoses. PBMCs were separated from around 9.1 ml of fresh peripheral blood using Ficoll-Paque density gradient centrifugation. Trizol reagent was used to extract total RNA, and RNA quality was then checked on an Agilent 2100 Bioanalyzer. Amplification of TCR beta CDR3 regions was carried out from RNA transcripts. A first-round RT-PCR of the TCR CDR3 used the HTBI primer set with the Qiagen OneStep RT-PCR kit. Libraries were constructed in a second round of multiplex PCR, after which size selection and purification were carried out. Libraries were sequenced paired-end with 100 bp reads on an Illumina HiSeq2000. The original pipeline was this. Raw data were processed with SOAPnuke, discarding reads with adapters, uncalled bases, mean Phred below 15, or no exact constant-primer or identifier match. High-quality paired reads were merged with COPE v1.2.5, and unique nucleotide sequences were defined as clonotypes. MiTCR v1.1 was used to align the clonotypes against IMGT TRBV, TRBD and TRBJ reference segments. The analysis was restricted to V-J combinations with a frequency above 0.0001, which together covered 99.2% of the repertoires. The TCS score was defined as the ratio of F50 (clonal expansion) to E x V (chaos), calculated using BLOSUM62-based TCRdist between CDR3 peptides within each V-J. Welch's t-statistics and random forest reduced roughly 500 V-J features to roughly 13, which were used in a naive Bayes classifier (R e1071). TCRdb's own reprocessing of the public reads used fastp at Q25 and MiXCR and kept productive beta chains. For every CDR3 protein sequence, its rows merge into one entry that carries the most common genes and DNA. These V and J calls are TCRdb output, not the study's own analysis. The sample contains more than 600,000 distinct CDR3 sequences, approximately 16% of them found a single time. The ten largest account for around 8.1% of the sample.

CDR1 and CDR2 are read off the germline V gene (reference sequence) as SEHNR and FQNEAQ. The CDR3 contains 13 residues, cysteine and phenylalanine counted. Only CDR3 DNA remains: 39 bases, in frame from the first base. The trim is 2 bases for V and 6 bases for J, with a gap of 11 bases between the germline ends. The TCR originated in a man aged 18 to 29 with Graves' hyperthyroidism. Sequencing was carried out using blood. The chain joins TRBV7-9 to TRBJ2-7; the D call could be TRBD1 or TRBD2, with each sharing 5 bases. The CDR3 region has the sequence CASSLQPGTEQYF. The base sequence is TGTGCCAGCAGCTTACAACCAGGGACCGAGCAGTACTTC.